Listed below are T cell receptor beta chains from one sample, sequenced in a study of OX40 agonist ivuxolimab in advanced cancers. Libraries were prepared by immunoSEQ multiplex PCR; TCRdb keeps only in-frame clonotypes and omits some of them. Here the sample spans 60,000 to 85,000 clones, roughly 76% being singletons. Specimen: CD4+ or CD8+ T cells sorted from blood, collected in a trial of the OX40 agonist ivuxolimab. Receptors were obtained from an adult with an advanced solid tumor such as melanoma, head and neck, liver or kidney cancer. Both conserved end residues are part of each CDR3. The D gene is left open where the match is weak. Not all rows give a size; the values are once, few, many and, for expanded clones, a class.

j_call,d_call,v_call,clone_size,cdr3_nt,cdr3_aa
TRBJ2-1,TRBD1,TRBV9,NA,TGTGCCAGCAGCCCTAGTGGGAGAGGGACAGGGGGTAATGAGCAGTTCTTC,CASSPSGRGTGGNEQFF
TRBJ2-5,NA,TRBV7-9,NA,TGTGCCAGCAGCTCTACCAGGGGATGGGAGACCCAGTACTTC,CASSSTRGWETQYF
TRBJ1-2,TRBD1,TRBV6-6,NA,TGTGCTAGCGGGACAGGCAGGGGCTACACCTTC,CASGTGRGYTF
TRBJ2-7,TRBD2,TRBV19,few,TGTGCCAGTAGTCGCCTAGCGGGAGGGAGCTCCTACGAGCAGTACTTC,CASSRLAGGSSYEQYF
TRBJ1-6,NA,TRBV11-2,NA,TGTGCCAGCAGCTTAGCCCCCGCAGGGCTTGGTTCACCCCTCCACTTT,CASSLAPAGLGSPLHF
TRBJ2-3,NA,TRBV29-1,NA,TGCAGCGTCTACGTCCGGGGGAGCACAGATACGCAGTATTTT,CSVYVRGSTDTQYF
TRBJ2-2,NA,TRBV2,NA,TGTGCCAGCAGTGCGGTTCCAGGGGTGGACACCGGGGAGCTGTTTTTT,CASSAVPGVDTGELFF
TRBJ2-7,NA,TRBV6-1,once,TGTGCCAGCAACAGGAAATCTGACGAGCAGTACTTC,CASNRKSDEQYF
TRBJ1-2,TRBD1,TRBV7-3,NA,TGTGCCAGCAGCCTTGACAGGGGGAATGGCTACACCTTC,CASSLDRGNGYTF
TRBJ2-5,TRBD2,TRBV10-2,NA,TGCGCCAGCAGTGATAATAGCGGGGGACGGGAGACCCAGTACTTC,CASSDNSGGRETQYF
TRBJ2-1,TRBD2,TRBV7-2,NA,TGTGCCAGCAGCTTAGTAGTACGTCTAGCGGGGTACAATGAGCAGTTCTTC,CASSLVVRLAGYNEQFF
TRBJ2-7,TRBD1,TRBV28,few,TGTGCCAGCAGTTCCCCCGGACAGGTGGTGAGATACGAGCAGTACTTC,CASSSPGQVVRYEQYF
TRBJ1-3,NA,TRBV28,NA,TGTGCCAGCAGCCCACCGGCAGGGTCTGGAAACACCATATATTTT,CASSPPAGSGNTIYF
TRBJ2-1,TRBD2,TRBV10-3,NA,TGTGCCATCAGTGCCGGACTAGTGCTCGGCAATGAGCAGTTCTTC,CAISAGLVLGNEQFF
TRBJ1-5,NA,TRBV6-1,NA,TGTGCCAGCAGTGAAGTGTATGATAGGCCGCCCCAGCATTTT,CASSEVYDRPPQHF
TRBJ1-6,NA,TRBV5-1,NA,TGCGCCAGCAGCTTGGGGGACCGCTCCGATTCACCCCTCCACTTT,CASSLGDRSDSPLHF
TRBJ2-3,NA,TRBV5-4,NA,TGTGCCAGCAGCTTGGCTACCACAGATACGCAGTATTTT,CASSLATTDTQYF
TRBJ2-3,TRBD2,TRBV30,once,TGTGCCTGGAGTCACGGACTAGGATACACAGATACGCAGTATTTT,CAWSHGLGYTDTQYF
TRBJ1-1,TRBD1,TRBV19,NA,TGTGCCAGTAGTGGGGAAGAGGGGGCTATCTCTGAAGCTTTCTTT,CASSGEEGAISEAFF
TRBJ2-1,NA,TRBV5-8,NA,TGTGCCAGCAGCTTGGCAAGGGGCGGGATCTCCTACAATGAGCAGTTCTTC,CASSLARGGISYNEQFF
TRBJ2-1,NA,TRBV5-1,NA,TGCGCCAGCAGCTTTGGTGGGGCACGGAATGAGCAGTTCTTC,CASSFGGARNEQFF
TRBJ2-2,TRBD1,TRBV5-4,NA,TGTGCCAGCAGCCTCGGGACAGGAGTGCGATTGGCCGGGGAGCTGTTTTTT,CASSLGTGVRLAGELFF
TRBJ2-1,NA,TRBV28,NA,TGTGCCAGCAGTTGGGCTCCGGTAGGAGGGCGTGAGCAGTTCTTC,CASSWAPVGGREQFF
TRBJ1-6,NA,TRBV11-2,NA,TGTGCCAGCAGCTTAGCGACAGCCTCTACACCCCTCCACTTT,CASSLATASTPLHF
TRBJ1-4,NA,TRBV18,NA,TGTGCCAGCTCACCGGATGAAAAACTGTTTTTT,CASSPDEKLFF
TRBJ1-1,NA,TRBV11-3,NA,TGTGCCAGCAGCAAGAGACGACGGGACCTACTCTCTGAAGCTTTCTTT,CASSKRRRDLLSEAFF
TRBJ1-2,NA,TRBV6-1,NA,TGTGCCAGCCGACAGGACGCTAACTATGGCTACACCTTC,CASRQDANYGYTF
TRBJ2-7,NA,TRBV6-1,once,TGTGCCAGCAGTGCAATGCAGGGTGACTACGAGCAGTACTTC,CASSAMQGDYEQYF
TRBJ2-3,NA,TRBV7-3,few,TGTGCCAGCGGGCTTAGCACAGATACGCAGTATTTT,CASGLSTDTQYF
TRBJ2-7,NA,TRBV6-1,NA,TGTGCCAGCAGTGAAGAGGGGAACTTCTACGAGCAGTACTTC,CASSEEGNFYEQYF
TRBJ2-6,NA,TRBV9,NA,TGTGCCAGCAGAAGGACGGAGAGCGATTCTGGGGCCAACGTCCTGACTTTC,CASRRTESDSGANVLTF
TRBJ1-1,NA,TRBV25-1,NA,TGTGCCAGCAGTGGACCCCGGGACGGATACATGAACACTGAAGCTTTCTTT,CASSGPRDGYMNTEAFF
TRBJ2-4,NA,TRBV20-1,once,TGCAGTGCTACCGGGGGCATTCAGTACTTC,CSATGGIQYF
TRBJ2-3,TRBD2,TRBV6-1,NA,TGTGCCAGCAGTGAGGGACTAGCGAACACAGATACGCAGTATTTT,CASSEGLANTDTQYF
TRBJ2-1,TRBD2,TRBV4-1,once,TGCGCCAGCAGCCCACTAGCGGGGGGCGGAAATCAAGGACCTACCAATGAGCAGTTCTTC,CASSPLAGGGNQGPTNEQFF
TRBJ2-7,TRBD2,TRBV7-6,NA,TGTGCCAGCAGTTCTGGACTAGCGGGGGGAGCGGGCGAGCAGTACTTC,CASSSGLAGGAGEQYF
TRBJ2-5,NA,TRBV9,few,TGTGCCAGCAGCGTAGCTTCTAGCCGGGGAGAGGAGACCCAGTACTTC,CASSVASSRGEETQYF
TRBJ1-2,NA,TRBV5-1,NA,TGCGCCAGCAGCTTGGTGGGGTGGGACGGCTACACCTTC,CASSLVGWDGYTF
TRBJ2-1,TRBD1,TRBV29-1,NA,TGCAGCGGGGGACAGCCGTACAATGAGCAGTTCTTC,CSGGQPYNEQFF
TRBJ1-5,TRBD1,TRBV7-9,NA,TGTGCCAGCAGCGCAGGGACAGGGTTTGGCAATCAGCCCCAGCATTTT,CASSAGTGFGNQPQHF
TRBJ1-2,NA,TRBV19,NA,TGTGCCACCAAAAGGGCACTCTATGGCTACACCTTC,CATKRALYGYTF
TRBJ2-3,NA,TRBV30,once,TGTGCCTGGAGCGCCGGGGAAGATACGCAGTATTTT,CAWSAGEDTQYF
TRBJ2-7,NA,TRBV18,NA,TGTGCCAGCACACCCCAGAATGACGTGGGGGCCTGGCAGTACTTC,CASTPQNDVGAWQYF
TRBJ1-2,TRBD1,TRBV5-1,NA,TGCGCCAGCAGCTCCTTATTTGCCGGGACAGGGTTTAAAGGCTACACCTTC,CASSSLFAGTGFKGYTF
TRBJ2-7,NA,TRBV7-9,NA,TGTGCCAGCAGCCCCTTACAGTCCGAGCAGTACTTC,CASSPLQSEQYF
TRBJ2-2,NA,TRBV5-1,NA,TGCGCCAGCAGCTTGGACAGGGTCGGGGAGCTGTTTTTT,CASSLDRVGELFF
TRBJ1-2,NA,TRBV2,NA,TGTGCCAGCAGCCCGGGTTATAGCTATGGCTACACCTTC,CASSPGYSYGYTF
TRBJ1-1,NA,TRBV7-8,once,TGTGCCAGCAGCTTAGTACCGGCTTCACTCGCCTACACTGAAGCTTTCTTT,CASSLVPASLAYTEAFF
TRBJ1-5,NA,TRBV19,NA,TGTGCCAGTAGTATCTTAGACAGTCGTAGCAATCAGCCCCAGCATTTT,CASSILDSRSNQPQHF
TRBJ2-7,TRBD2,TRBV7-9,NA,TGTGCCAGCAGCTTAGCTGGTCTAGCGGGGTGGTACGAGCAGTACTTC,CASSLAGLAGWYEQYF
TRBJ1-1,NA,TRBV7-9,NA,TGTGCCAGCAGCCCGGATGCAGCTGAAGCTTTCTTT,CASSPDAAEAFF
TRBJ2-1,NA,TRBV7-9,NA,TGTGCCAGCAGCTATAGTACTGAGCAGTTCTTC,CASSYSTEQFF
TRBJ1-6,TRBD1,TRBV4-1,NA,TGCGCCAGCAGCCAAGATCAGGGGGTTCCAAATTCACCCCTCCACTTT,CASSQDQGVPNSPLHF
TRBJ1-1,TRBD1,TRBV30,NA,TGTGCCTGGAGTAGGACAGGCTTATCAAACACTGAAGCTTTCTTT,CAWSRTGLSNTEAFF
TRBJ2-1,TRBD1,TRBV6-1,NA,TGTGCCAGCACCCTACTTTGGGACAGCTACAATGAGCAGTTCTTC,CASTLLWDSYNEQFF
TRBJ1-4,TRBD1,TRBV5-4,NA,TGTGCCAGCAGCTCGACGACAGGGATGAATGAAAAACTGTTTTTT,CASSSTTGMNEKLFF
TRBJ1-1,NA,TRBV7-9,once,TGTGCCAGCAGTGAGACAGCGAACACTGAAGCTTTCTTT,CASSETANTEAFF
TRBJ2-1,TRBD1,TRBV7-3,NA,TGTGCCAGCAGCCCGGGACAGGGGGCAAACAATGAGCAGTTCTTC,CASSPGQGANNEQFF
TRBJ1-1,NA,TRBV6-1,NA,TGTGCCAGCGAGGACAGCCTGAACACTGAAGCTTTCTTT,CASEDSLNTEAFF